The entry below gives a single T cell receptor beta chain sequence along with its context. V lost 1 base, J lost 2 bases, and 1 base stayed unmatched. The CDR3 length is 16 residues. Germline V lookup: CDR1 SGHAT, CDR2 FQNNGV. Profiled with immunoSEQ multiplex PCR; TCRdb holds only in-frame clones, not every one. The table includes about 60,000 clones, roughly 91% detected once. This entry belongs to a study of T cell changes during pregnancy in multiple sclerosis. Source: peripheral blood, taken in the third trimester of pregnancy. V is TRBV11-2 and J is TRBJ2-2; 10 nucleotides align to TRBD1. This TCR came from a female donor in good health, enrolled as a control in a pregnancy study. The CDR3: CASSLGTGGNTGELFF. The CDR3 DNA reads TGTGCCAGCAGCTTAGGGACAGGGGGAAACACCGGGGAGCTGTTTTTT.